One and the same sample provided the 27 T cell receptor beta chains below, sequenced in a study of identical twins. One entry per CDR3 protein, called by TCRdb with MiXCR from the 5' RACE reads. The sample yields roughly 280,000 distinct CDR3 sequences, roughly 10% seen once. The sample was also linked to a second study, of yellow fever vaccine responses in identical twins.

The sample was CD8+ T cells sorted from blood. The receptors were gathered from a young woman in good health.

This clonotype was counted between two and nine times. The genes are TRBV7-2 and TRBJ2-7, with unresolved D. Germline V lookup: CDR1 SGHTA, CDR2 FQGNSA. The CDR3 has 14 residues. V gave up 1 base and J gave up 4 bases, with 11 bases separating them. The CDR3 protein is CASSLEGNAYEQYF. Written as DNA, the CDR3 is TGTGCCAGCAGCTTAGAAGGGAACGCGTACGAGCAGTACTTC.

This clonotype was picked up a small number of times. The chain couples TRBV20-1 to TRBJ2-7; 12 bases fit TRBD2. Germline assignment: CDR1 DFQATT and CDR2 SNEGSKA (reference sequence). The CDR3 consists of 18 residues. J gave up 5 bases and V 0 bases, and 14 bases lay outside the gene matches. The CDR3 DNA sequence: TGCAGTGCTAGAGAGCTAGCGGGAGGGCCCAGTGGATTTCACGAGCAGTACTTC. Protein: CSARELAGGPSGFHEQYF.

This clonotype was observed many times. The V call is TRBV29-1, the J call TRBJ2-7; D is possibly TRBD2 (6 bases). V lost 5 bases, J lost 1 base, and 12 bases lay in between. This CDR3 contains 13 residues. Germline CDR1 and CDR2: SQVTM and ANQGSEA. The CDR3 loop reads CSVRDSFSYEQYF. CDR3 nucleotides: TGCAGCGTTCGGGACTCTTTTTCCTACGAGCAGTACTTC.

V is TRBV4-1 and J is TRBJ2-7; TRBD1 matches at 7 bases. Germline CDR1 is MGHRA and CDR2 is YSYEKL. This CDR3 comprises 17 residues. Trimming removed 0 bases from V and 3 bases from J; junction bases left unmatched: 11. The CDR3 nucleotides read TGCGCCAGCAGCCAAGACCCCTCTGGCAGGGGGAACTACGAGCAGTACTTC. This codes for CASSQDPSGRGNYEQYF.

The table lists this clonotype with a few counts. The CDR3 DNA follows: TGTGCCAGCAGCTTAGACGAGGCCGGGCGGTACGAGCAGTACTTC. It specifies CASSLDEAGRYEQYF. J is TRBJ2-7 and V is TRBV11-1, with D uncertain. The V gene's germline CDR1 is SGHAT and CDR2 FQDESV (reference sequence). V was clipped by 1 base and J by 4 bases, with 14 bases between them. CDR3 size: 15 residues.

The chain joins TRBV18 to TRBJ2-2; TRBD1 matches 8 bases. CDR1 is KGHSH, CDR2 LQKENI, per germline. V dropped 3 bases and J dropped 5; count of bases not matched to a gene: 5. CDR3 size: 15 residues. As DNA, the CDR3 is TGTGCCAGCTCACCCGAAGACAGGGGTACCGGGGAGCTGTTTTTT. This codes for CASSPEDRGTGELFF.

The table lists this clonotype with many counts. V usage is TRBV29-1 and J usage is TRBJ2-1, with 13 bases that match TRBD2. Germline V gives CDR1 SQVTM, CDR2 ANQGSEA. The CDR3 runs to 17 residues. V trimming: 1 base; J trimming: 4 bases; junction bases outside the gene matches: 7. The CDR3 here is CSVEALMTSGGYNEQFF. CDR3 DNA sequence: TGCAGCGTTGAAGCCCTCATGACTAGCGGGGGGTACAATGAGCAGTTCTTC.

The V call is TRBV10-3, the J call TRBJ2-1; TRBD2 agrees at 8 bases. Germline lookup yields CDR1 ENHRY and CDR2 SYGVKD. The CDR3 contains 15 residues. V shed 6 bases, J shed 8 bases, and the junction held 12 bases outside the gene matches. This CDR3 reads CAISVGTSRVDEQFF. CDR3 in DNA: TGTGCCATCAGCGTAGGGACTAGTAGGGTCGATGAGCAGTTCTTC.

This clonotype was recorded many times. V and J are TRBV20-1 and TRBJ2-3; D may be TRBD2 (5 bases). The germline V gene encodes CDR1 DFQATT and CDR2 SNEGSKA (reference sequence). The CDR3 runs to 16 residues. Trimming took 0 bases from V and 0 from J, leaving 13 bases between them. CDR3: CSARDRLSSSTDTQYF. The DNA of the CDR3 is TGCAGTGCTAGAGATCGACTAAGTTCTAGCACAGATACGCAGTATTTT.

This chain joins TRBV5-6 and TRBJ2-7; tentative D call: TRBD1 (6 bases). The germline V gene has CDR1 SGHDT and CDR2 YYEEEE. The V gene lost 0 bases and the J gene lost 4 bases, with 11 bases spanning the gap. The CDR3 is 14 amino acids. The CDR3 region is CASSLGGDRYEQYF. For the CDR3, the DNA is TGTGCCAGCAGCTTGGGTGGTGACAGGTACGAGCAGTACTTC.

The table lists this clonotype with many counts. This chain links TRBV29-1 with TRBJ2-7; possible D gene TRBD1, 5 bases. CDR3 size: 13 residues. The germline V gene has CDR1 SQVTM and CDR2 ANQGSEA. V dropped 6 bases and J dropped 2 bases, with 14 bases sitting between them. CDR3 coding DNA: TGCAGCGTCGTCTCAGGGTCTGCCTACGAGCAGTACTTC. Its protein product is CSVVSGSAYEQYF.

This clonotype was seen only a few times. V is TRBV4-1 and J is TRBJ2-1; 7 bases match TRBD1. Unmatched junction bases numbered 8, after V lost 6 bases and J lost 3 bases. Germline-derived CDR1 and CDR2 are MGHRA and YSYEKL. CDR3 length: 15 residues. In DNA form, the CDR3 reads TGCGCCAGCAGGTCCTTGCAGGGGGTCTACAATGAGCAGTTCTTC. Its translation is CASRSLQGVYNEQFF.

The gene calls are TRBV11-2 and TRBJ2-1; 8 bases map to TRBD2. CDR1 is SGHAT, CDR2 FQNNGV, per germline. The CDR3 length is 17 residues. Trimming took 2 bases from V and 4 from J; bases not matched to a gene: 10. The CDR3 nucleotides are TGTGCCAGCAGCTTATTGCTGGGGCGGGGGGCTTACAATGAGCAGTTCTTC. Its translation: CASSLLLGRGAYNEQFF.

This clonotype was observed a handful of times. J is TRBJ1-1 and V is TRBV19, with D unresolved. Germline assignment: CDR1 LNHDA and CDR2 SQIVND (reference sequence). The V end lost 3 bases, the J end lost 14 bases, and 16 bases lay between the germline ends. CDR3 size: 12 residues. CDR3: CASSIGPNYIFF. CDR3 bases: TGTGCCAGTAGTATTGGACCCAATTATATCTTCTTT.

This clonotype has only a few counts. V is TRBV4-3 and J is TRBJ2-3, with D unclear. The ends were cut back, 0 bases at V and 0 bases at J, with 10 bases in the middle. CDR1 is LGHNA and CDR2 is YSLEER in the germline V gene. The CDR3 loop spans 16 amino acids. CDR3 sequence (DNA): TGCGCCAGCAGCCAAGACCCAGCAGGAAGCACAGATACGCAGTATTTT. It codes for CASSQDPAGSTDTQYF.

This rearrangement joins TRBV7-9 to TRBJ2-3; TRBD2 matches at 7 bases. The CDR3 covers 14 residues. From germline, CDR1 is SEHNR and CDR2 FQNEAQ (reference sequence). The V segment lost 5 bases and the J segment 7 bases; nucleotides outside the gene matches: 9. CDR3 protein: CASSISGTENTQYF. The CDR3 nucleotides read TGTGCCAGCAGCATAAGCGGGACGGAAAATACGCAGTATTTT.

The rearrangement uses TRBV4-3 and TRBJ1-4; D not certain. The CDR3 has 19 residues. CDR1 is LGHNA, CDR2 YSLEER, per germline. Trimming took 0 bases from V and 8 from J, leaving 25 bases between them. This CDR3 reads CASSQDRSDSGSLAEKLFF. CDR3 DNA: TGCGCCAGCAGCCAAGATCGTTCTGATTCGGGCAGCCTTGCGGAAAAACTGTTTTTT.

This clonotype was observed at least ten times. V usage is TRBV29-1 and J usage is TRBJ2-7; D gene ambiguous. Germline assignment: CDR1 SQVTM and CDR2 ANQGSEA. The CDR3 covers 13 residues. Trimming took 7 bases from V and 0 from J, leaving 13 bases between them. As DNA, the CDR3 is TGCAGCGCCTCCGGGCCCTACTCCTACGAGCAGTACTTC. It is translated as CSASGPYSYEQYF.

This clonotype was seen repeatedly, ten times or more. The rearrangement uses TRBV7-9 and TRBJ2-7, with TRBD1 as a possible D gene (6 bases). Germline CDR1 reads SEHNR; CDR2 reads FQNEAQ (reference sequence). The CDR3 spans 13 residues. The V end lost 5 bases, the J end lost 4 bases, and 12 bases lay between the germline ends. CDR3 DNA sequence: TGTGCCAGCAGCCTGGACAGAGGATACGAGCAGTACTTC. This sequence encodes CASSLDRGYEQYF.

The table lists this clonotype with a count of one. The rearrangement joins TRBV14 to TRBJ2-7, with 8 bases identical to TRBD2. J gave up 5 bases and V 0 bases, and 6 bases lay outside the gene matches. Germline V lookup: CDR1 SGHDN, CDR2 FVKESK. This CDR3 contains 15 residues. This chain's CDR3 is CASSQDSTSAHEQYF. CDR3 nucleotide sequence: TGTGCCAGCAGCCAAGACTCGACTAGCGCCCACGAGCAGTACTTC.

This clonotype was counted only a few times. The rearrangement links TRBV29-1 to TRBJ2-3; 14 nucleotides agree with TRBD2. The germline V gene has CDR1 SQVTM and CDR2 ANQGSEA. V lost 0 bases to trimming and J lost 1 base; unmatched junction nucleotides: 9. The CDR3 has 19 residues. CDR3 in amino acids: CSVEDRRLAGGRGTDTQYF. CDR3 in DNA: TGCAGCGTTGAAGATCGGAGACTAGCGGGGGGGCGGGGCACAGATACGCAGTATTTT.

The chain employs TRBV20-1 and TRBJ2-5; the D gene could be TRBD1 or TRBD2 (5 bases each). The CDR3 consists of 15 residues. Germline values: CDR1 DFQATT, CDR2 SNEGSKA (reference sequence). V was shortened by 1 base and J by 4 bases, with 16 bases between the two germline ends. In nucleotides, the CDR3 is TGCAGTGCTAGAGGGCCGCTCGGGGACGGAGAGACCCAGTACTTC. Translation: CSARGPLGDGETQYF.

The chain recombines TRBV9 with TRBJ2-7, with D hard to call. The CDR3 runs 15 residues. Per germline, CDR1 SGDLS and CDR2 YYNGEE. V dropped 4 bases and J dropped 3 bases, with 17 bases sitting between them. The CDR3 is CASSPPTGTHYEQYF. The CDR3 DNA reads as TGTGCCAGCAGCCCACCCACGGGCACCCACTACGAGCAGTACTTC.

The chain recombines TRBV24-1 with TRBJ2-7, with 10 bases matching TRBD2. J lost 2 bases, V lost 4 bases, and 10 bases had no gene match. Germline V gene lookup returns CDR1 KGHDR and CDR2 SFDVKD. CDR3 size: 17 residues. CDR3 sequence reads: CATSDRLAGSETYEQYF. The DNA for the CDR3 is TGTGCCACCAGTGACCGACTAGCGGGTTCTGAAACCTACGAGCAGTACTTC.

The chain has TRBV24-1 and TRBJ1-1, with no clear D. CDR1 and CDR2 from the germline V gene are KGHDR and SFDVKD. The germline V and J ends were trimmed by 2 bases and 5 bases, with 11 bases remaining between them. The CDR3 spans 14 residues. This CDR3 is CATSDSDGLTEAFF. The CDR3 bases are TGTGCCACCAGTGATTCGGATGGGTTGACTGAAGCTTTCTTT.

This clonotype has a count of ten or more. This chain connects TRBV7-8 to TRBJ2-7; 9 bases match TRBD1. The CDR3 is 15 residues long. The trim removed 3 bases at V and 5 bases at J, leaving 8 bases unmatched. CDR1 and CDR2 (germline): SGHVS, FQNEAQ. The CDR3 region has the DNA TGTGCCAGCAGCTTCCGGGACAGGGTATTCGACGAGCAGTACTTC. Translating it yields CASSFRDRVFDEQYF.

The chain uses TRBV11-2 and TRBJ1-5; 8 bases are shared with TRBD1. The CDR3 is 18 amino acids. Germline V lookup: CDR1 SGHAT, CDR2 FQNNGV. J lost 6 bases, V lost 1 base, and 14 bases had no gene match. The CDR3 loop reads CASSLGGSQGAGGQPQHF. CDR3 DNA sequence: TGTGCCAGCAGCTTAGGCGGCTCCCAGGGGGCAGGAGGTCAGCCCCAGCATTTT.